The sequence of this T cell receptor (beta chain) was determined in a study of T cell clones after liver transplantation (dated by TCRdb to the late 2010s). Some background on the complete study: Samples were obtained from ITN030ST, a randomized trial in which withdrawal of immunosuppression was attempted within 2 years of liver transplantation. Tolerance was defined as complete withdrawal of immunosuppression for at least one year without a rise in liver enzymes beyond twice the upper limit of normal. Donor-reactive T cell clones were identified using TCRbeta sequencing after a pre-transplant mixed lymphocyte reaction and were then followed in post-transplant blood. Three of the eight recipients were HCV-positive; the others were transplanted for non-autoimmune, non-viral indications. Blood samples were taken pre-transplant, pre-randomization before withdrawal, and post-randomization after full withdrawal or failed withdrawal. Subjects received no induction therapy and standard immunosuppression until randomization at 12-24 months post-transplant. A cohort of 8 liver transplant recipients was studied, of whom 3 were classified as tolerant and 5 as non-tolerant. As an antigen-independent comparator for the donor-reactive sequences, third party-reactive TCRbeta sequences from pre-transplant MLRs were identified as well.

The full study reports these points: Circulating donor-reactive CD4 TCRbeta sequences fell significantly post-transplant in most of the 8 subjects, irrespective of tolerance or HCV status. The conclusions were considered preliminary, being limited by small, heterogeneous patient numbers and non-standardized post-transplant time points. Without allograft tissue specimens, donor-reactive T cells may have migrated into the graft rather than being deleted. Donor-reactive sequences declined more than third party-reactive ones, suggesting partial antigen-specific deletion unrelated to withdrawal success. In a couple of subjects, low numbers of available donor cells limited the measurable donor-reactive repertoire. When repertoire turnover was accounted for, significantly reduced detection of donor-reactive sequences was found in 7 of 8 subjects for CD4 and in 8 of 8 subjects for CD8.

Using immunoSEQ, frozen genomic DNA was subjected to high-throughput TCRbeta CDR3 sequencing, a process that included PCR amplification, mapping, bias correction and internal controls. In the authors' own workflow: Only productive rearrangements were retained, with each unique TCRbeta sequence defined by its CDR3 nucleotide sequence together with its V and J gene. For a sequence to be called donor-reactive, it needed a frequency of at least 0.01% and at least 5-fold expansion in CFSE-low cells compared with unstimulated pre-transplant cells. Minimum frequency thresholds were set for each subject based on the unstimulated sample with the lowest template count, ensuring at least 90% detection power. Repertoire turnover was measured by Jensen-Shannon divergence between the top 1000 TCRbeta sequences post- and pre-transplant. Two-sided Fisher's exact tests were used to test for changes in the detection of donor-reactive sequences. Entries here come from immuneACCESS through TCRdb and include only in-frame sequences with V and J called. Some clones fail to appear in such tables; in the studies checked, an unresolved V gene covers under half of the shortfall, and the cause of the remainder is unknown. V, J and clone size are taken as reported in that table, and D and trimming were inferred from the DNA itself. A total of 70,000 or so clones appear in this sample, around 92% of them only once. Approximately 0.96% of the sample is taken by the ten largest.

At the junction V is shortened by 3 bases and J by 0 bases, with 14 bases in between. There are 16 amino acids in the CDR3, from cysteine to phenylalanine inclusive. Only the CDR3 region is kept as DNA, spanning 48 bases read in frame from base 1. Sequences LGHNA (CDR1) and YNFKEQ (CDR2) are obtained from the germline V gene. Points on this clone: Its antigen target is currently unknown. Base qualities are not recorded, but no much larger clone differs from it by a single base.

Thawed unstimulated PBMCs were stained for CD3, CD4 and CD8 and FACS-sorted into CD3+CD4+ and CD3+CD8+ populations. All 8 studied subjects were randomized to immunosuppression withdrawal. The Qiagen DNeasy Blood and Tissue Kit was used for isolation of genomic DNA. The sequence was collected from a human patient who received a liver transplant. After a transplant, certain T cells may trace back to the graft donor. The starting material was CD4+ T cells from blood, obtained 25 months after liver transplant. This sequence uses TRBV4-2 and TRBJ2-5; tentative D gene TRBD2, with 5 bases matching. The nucleotide sequence reads as follows: TGTGCCAGCAGCCAGGCCCTGACGGGGTACCAAGAGACCCAGTACTTC. This gives the protein CASSQALTGYQETQYF.